Below are 23 T cell receptor beta chains sequenced from a single sample in a study of blood T cell repertoires in COVID-19. Produced via immunoSEQ multiplex PCR; TCRdb's table is partial and in-frame only. Among approximately 82,000 clones listed, 85% were seen once. The sequenced sample consisted of peripheral blood. Receptors were obtained from a woman in her 70s with active or convalescent COVID-19.

The genes are TRBV4-1 and TRBJ2-1; 10 bases align to TRBD2. Trimming took 2 bases from V and 7 from J; bases not matched to a gene: 5. Germline V CDR1 and CDR2: MGHRA, YSYEKL. CDR3 length equals 15 residues. The chain's CDR3 is CASSQLAGVGNEQFF. In nucleotides, the CDR3 is TGCGCCAGCAGCCAACTAGCGGGGGTAGGGAATGAGCAGTTCTTC.

The rearrangement uses TRBV10-3 and TRBJ1-2; D is possibly TRBD1 (5 bases). V was cut by 7 bases and J by 4 bases, with 13 bases left in between. This CDR3 has 13 amino acids. Per germline, CDR1 ENHRY and CDR2 SYGVKD. CDR3 nucleotide sequence: TGTGCCATCACTCAGGGAAGTCCCTATGGCTACACCTTC. Protein: CAITQGSPYGYTF.

This rearrangement joins TRBV7-9 to TRBJ2-5, with TRBD2 matching 7 bases. Germline V gene sequence: CDR1 SEHNR, CDR2 FQNEAQ (reference sequence). J gave up 7 bases and V 4 bases, and 9 bases lay outside the gene matches. The CDR3 is 14 residues long. CDR3 region: CASSSNGLVGTQYF. The CDR3 nucleotides read TGTGCCAGCAGCTCGAACGGACTAGTGGGGACCCAGTACTTC.

The J gene is TRBJ1-1, the V gene TRBV6-5; tentative D call: TRBD1 (5 bases). Germline-derived CDR1 and CDR2 are MNHEY and SVGAGI. V was trimmed by 6 bases and J by 5 bases, leaving 16 bases between them. The CDR3 has 14 amino acids. CDR3 sequence: CASSEDGGRTEAFF. The CDR3 DNA is TGTGCCAGCAGCGAGGACGGGGGGAGGACTGAAGCTTTCTTT.

Written as DNA, the CDR3 is TGCAGCGTGGGACAGAACTATGGCTACACCTTC. Its protein product is CSVGQNYGYTF. This rearrangement joins TRBV29-1 to TRBJ1-2, with 7 bases identical to TRBD1. V trimming: 6 bases; J trimming: 2 bases; junction bases outside the gene matches: 0. CDR3 length equals 11 residues. CDR1 and CDR2 (germline): SQVTM, ANQGSEA.

The chain is built from TRBV12-5 and TRBJ1-1; D uncertain. V shed 4 bases and J shed 3 bases, with 18 bases lying between them. The CDR3 loop spans 16 amino acids. CDR1 is LGHNT and CDR2 is FRNRAP in the germline V gene. The CDR3 DNA sequence: TGTGCTAGTGGTTCCCTAGCCGGGTTGGGGTACACTGAAGCTTTCTTT. This sequence encodes CASGSLAGLGYTEAFF. The full variable domain, in which reference TRBV12-5 and TRBJ1-1 provide the parts outside the CDR3, is DARVTQTPRHKVTEMGQEVTMRCQPILGHNTVFWYRQTMMQGLELLAYFRNRAPLDDSGMPKDRFSAEMPDATLATLKIQPSEPRDSAVYFCASGSLAGLGYTEAFFGQGTRLTVV.

In this sample, this clone turned up a few times. CDR3 sequence (DNA): TGCGCCAGCAGTCTTACAACCGCAGATACGCAGTATTTT. Encoded protein: CASSLTTADTQYF. V and J are TRBV4-1 and TRBJ2-3, with D hard to call. The CDR3 length is 13 residues. CDR1 is MGHRA and CDR2 is YSYEKL in the germline V gene. The V end lost 6 bases, the J end lost 4 bases, and 11 bases lay between the germline ends.

This clone showed up just once. The V call is TRBV5-1, the J call TRBJ2-1; 7 nucleotides line up with TRBD1. The ends lost 3 bases at V and 6 bases at J; junction bases unmatched: 12. The CDR3 totals 16 residues. Germline CDR1 SGHRS, CDR2 YFSETQ. Written as DNA, the CDR3 is TGCGCCAGCAGCTCTGGGAATACAGGGGCCTTCAATGAGCAGTTCTTC. This codes for CASSSGNTGAFNEQFF.

The chain links TRBV24-1 to TRBJ2-3, with 8 bases fitting TRBD2. CDR3 size: 15 residues. The ends lost 10 bases at V and 1 base at J; junction bases unmatched: 9. Germline loops: CDR1 KGHDR, CDR2 SFDVKD. In nucleotides, the CDR3 is TGTGCCACTCAGGGTGGTAGCGGGGGCACAGATACGCAGTATTTT. This gives the protein CATQGGSGGTDTQYF.

V usage is TRBV29-1 and J usage is TRBJ2-7, with D possibly being TRBD2 (5 bases). The CDR3 totals 13 residues. Germline V gives CDR1 SQVTM, CDR2 ANQGSEA. V was cut by 3 bases and J by 5 bases, with 14 bases left in between. The CDR3 protein is CSVDAPGRDEQYF. For the CDR3, the DNA is TGCAGCGTTGACGCCCCCGGGCGGGACGAGCAGTACTTC.

The chain uses TRBV25-1 and TRBJ2-5, with unresolved D. The CDR3 sequence is 12 residues long. Germline V CDR1 and CDR2: MGHDK, SYGVNS. The V end was cut by 1 base, the J end by 4 bases, with 4 bases between. This CDR3 reads CASSESLETQYF. In nucleotides, the CDR3 is TGTGCCAGCAGTGAATCTTTAGAGACCCAGTACTTC.

The chain is built from TRBV9 and TRBJ2-1; 11 bases are shared with TRBD2. V shed 4 bases, J shed 4 bases, and the junction held 10 bases outside the gene matches. CDR3 size: 17 residues. Looked up from germline, CDR1 is SGDLS and CDR2 is YYNGEE. CDR3 nucleotide sequence: TGTGCCAGCAGCCCCCGGCTAGCGGGGGGTATTTACAATGAGCAGTTCTTC. Protein: CASSPRLAGGIYNEQFF.

The rearrangement links TRBV29-1 to TRBJ1-1; D may be TRBD1 (6 bases). Trimming pared 7 bases from V and 5 bases from J, leaving 17 bases between. In germline, CDR1 is SQVTM, CDR2 ANQGSEA. The CDR3 is 13 residues long. In nucleotides, the CDR3 is TGCAGCGCCGACCCAACAGGGAGTACTGAAGCTTTCTTT. Translating it yields CSADPTGSTEAFF. The full variable domain, with the rest looked up from reference TRBV29-1 and TRBJ1-1, is SAVISQKPSRDICQRGTSLTIQCQVDSQVTMMFWYRQQPGQSLTLIATANQGSEATYESGFVIDKFPISRPNLTFSTLTVSNMSPEDSSIYLCSADPTGSTEAFFGQGTRLTVV.

The rearrangement links TRBV29-1 to TRBJ1-1; 11 bases align to TRBD1. In germline, CDR1 is SQVTM, CDR2 ANQGSEA. The CDR3 runs to 21 residues. Unmatched junction bases numbered 18, after V lost 0 bases and J lost 0 bases. The CDR3 sequence: CSVEDLPGQGGLPRMNTEAFF. For the CDR3, the DNA is TGCAGCGTTGAAGATCTCCCGGGACAGGGGGGACTGCCCCGGATGAACACTGAAGCTTTCTTT.

The chain uses TRBV5-6 and TRBJ2-1, with TRBD1 identical over 7 bases. Germline CDR1 reads SGHDT; CDR2 reads YYEEEE. The CDR3 length is 16 residues. After removal of 3 bases from V and 1 base from J, the junction contained 7 bases not matched to a gene. CDR3 nucleotide sequence: TGTGCCAGCAGCTCCCCTCGACAGGGATCCTACAATGAGCAGTTCTTC. Translated, it gives CASSSPRQGSYNEQFF.

This chain joins TRBV9 and TRBJ1-3; D perhaps matches TRBD1 (5 bases). V was clipped by 5 bases and J by 0 bases, with 18 bases between them. Germline-derived CDR1 and CDR2 are SGDLS and YYNGEE. The CDR3 loop spans 17 amino acids. As DNA, the CDR3 is TGTGCCAGCAGGTACCGGCAGGGCCGTTTCTCTGGAAACACCATATATTTT. Translating it yields CASRYRQGRFSGNTIYF.

This clone was detected once. J is TRBJ1-1 and V is TRBV28; 7 bases align to TRBD1. Germline V lookup: CDR1 MDHEN, CDR2 SYDVKM. The CDR3 is 15 residues long. With V trimmed by 6 bases and J by 3 bases, 10 bases remained unmatched. Written as DNA, the CDR3 is TGTGCCAGCAGAAATATAGACAGGGTCTACACTGAAGCTTTCTTT. Translated, it gives CASRNIDRVYTEAFF.

This clone showed up just once. The CDR3 DNA follows: TGTGCCAGCAGCCGGCGGTTGGTTGGCGCCGGGGAGCTGTTTTTT. As protein: CASSRRLVGAGELFF. This rearrangement joins TRBV28 to TRBJ2-2; D is unclear. Deletions cut 6 bases from V and 6 bases from J, with 17 bases between. The CDR3 spans 15 residues. The germline V gene encodes CDR1 MDHEN and CDR2 SYDVKM.

This chain uses TRBV6-5 with TRBJ2-2; TRBD1 aligns across 8 bases. Germline V gene sequence: CDR1 MNHEY, CDR2 SVGAGI. The length of the CDR3 is 15 residues. The V and J ends lost 7 bases and 0 bases, in that order; junction bases with no gene match: 4. The CDR3 bases are TGTGCCAGCAAGAAGGACAGGGCGAACACCGGGGAGCTGTTTTTT. Translated: CASKKDRANTGELFF.

This chain connects TRBV27 to TRBJ1-1; 7 bases map to TRBD1. The V and J ends lost 6 bases and 7 bases, in that order; junction bases with no gene match: 11. The germline CDR1 and CDR2 sequences are MNHEY and SMNVEV (reference sequence). This CDR3 has 14 residues. CDR3: CASSRTGVPVEAFF. CDR3 nucleotide sequence: TGTGCCAGCAGCCGGACAGGTGTCCCCGTTGAAGCTTTCTTT.

The chain employs TRBV12-3 or TRBV12-4 and TRBJ1-2; 7 bases agree with TRBD1. The CDR3 has 13 amino acids. The junction had 8 bases not matched to a gene; V was cut back by 6 bases and J by 7 bases. In DNA, the CDR3 is TGTGCCAGCAGGCCGACAGGGTTCGGTGGCTACACCTTC. Its translation: CASRPTGFGGYTF.

V usage is TRBV6-6 and J usage is TRBJ2-7; TRBD2 is a possible D gene (5 bases). The CDR3 is 13 residues long. The germline V gene has CDR1 MNHNY and CDR2 SVGAGI (reference sequence). Trimming pared 6 bases from V and 5 bases from J, leaving 14 bases between. DNA of the CDR3: TGTGCCAGCAGCCGGATGAGGGCTGACGAGCAGTACTTC. Protein product: CASSRMRADEQYF.

This chain connects TRBV18 to TRBJ1-1, with unresolved D. Germline V gene data show CDR1 as KGHSH and CDR2 as LQKENI. The CDR3 loop spans 12 amino acids. V lost 4 bases and J 2 bases, leaving 5 bases between the germline ends. CDR3 sequence reads: CASSLDNTEAFF. DNA for the CDR3: TGTGCCAGCTCACTAGATAACACTGAAGCTTTCTTT.